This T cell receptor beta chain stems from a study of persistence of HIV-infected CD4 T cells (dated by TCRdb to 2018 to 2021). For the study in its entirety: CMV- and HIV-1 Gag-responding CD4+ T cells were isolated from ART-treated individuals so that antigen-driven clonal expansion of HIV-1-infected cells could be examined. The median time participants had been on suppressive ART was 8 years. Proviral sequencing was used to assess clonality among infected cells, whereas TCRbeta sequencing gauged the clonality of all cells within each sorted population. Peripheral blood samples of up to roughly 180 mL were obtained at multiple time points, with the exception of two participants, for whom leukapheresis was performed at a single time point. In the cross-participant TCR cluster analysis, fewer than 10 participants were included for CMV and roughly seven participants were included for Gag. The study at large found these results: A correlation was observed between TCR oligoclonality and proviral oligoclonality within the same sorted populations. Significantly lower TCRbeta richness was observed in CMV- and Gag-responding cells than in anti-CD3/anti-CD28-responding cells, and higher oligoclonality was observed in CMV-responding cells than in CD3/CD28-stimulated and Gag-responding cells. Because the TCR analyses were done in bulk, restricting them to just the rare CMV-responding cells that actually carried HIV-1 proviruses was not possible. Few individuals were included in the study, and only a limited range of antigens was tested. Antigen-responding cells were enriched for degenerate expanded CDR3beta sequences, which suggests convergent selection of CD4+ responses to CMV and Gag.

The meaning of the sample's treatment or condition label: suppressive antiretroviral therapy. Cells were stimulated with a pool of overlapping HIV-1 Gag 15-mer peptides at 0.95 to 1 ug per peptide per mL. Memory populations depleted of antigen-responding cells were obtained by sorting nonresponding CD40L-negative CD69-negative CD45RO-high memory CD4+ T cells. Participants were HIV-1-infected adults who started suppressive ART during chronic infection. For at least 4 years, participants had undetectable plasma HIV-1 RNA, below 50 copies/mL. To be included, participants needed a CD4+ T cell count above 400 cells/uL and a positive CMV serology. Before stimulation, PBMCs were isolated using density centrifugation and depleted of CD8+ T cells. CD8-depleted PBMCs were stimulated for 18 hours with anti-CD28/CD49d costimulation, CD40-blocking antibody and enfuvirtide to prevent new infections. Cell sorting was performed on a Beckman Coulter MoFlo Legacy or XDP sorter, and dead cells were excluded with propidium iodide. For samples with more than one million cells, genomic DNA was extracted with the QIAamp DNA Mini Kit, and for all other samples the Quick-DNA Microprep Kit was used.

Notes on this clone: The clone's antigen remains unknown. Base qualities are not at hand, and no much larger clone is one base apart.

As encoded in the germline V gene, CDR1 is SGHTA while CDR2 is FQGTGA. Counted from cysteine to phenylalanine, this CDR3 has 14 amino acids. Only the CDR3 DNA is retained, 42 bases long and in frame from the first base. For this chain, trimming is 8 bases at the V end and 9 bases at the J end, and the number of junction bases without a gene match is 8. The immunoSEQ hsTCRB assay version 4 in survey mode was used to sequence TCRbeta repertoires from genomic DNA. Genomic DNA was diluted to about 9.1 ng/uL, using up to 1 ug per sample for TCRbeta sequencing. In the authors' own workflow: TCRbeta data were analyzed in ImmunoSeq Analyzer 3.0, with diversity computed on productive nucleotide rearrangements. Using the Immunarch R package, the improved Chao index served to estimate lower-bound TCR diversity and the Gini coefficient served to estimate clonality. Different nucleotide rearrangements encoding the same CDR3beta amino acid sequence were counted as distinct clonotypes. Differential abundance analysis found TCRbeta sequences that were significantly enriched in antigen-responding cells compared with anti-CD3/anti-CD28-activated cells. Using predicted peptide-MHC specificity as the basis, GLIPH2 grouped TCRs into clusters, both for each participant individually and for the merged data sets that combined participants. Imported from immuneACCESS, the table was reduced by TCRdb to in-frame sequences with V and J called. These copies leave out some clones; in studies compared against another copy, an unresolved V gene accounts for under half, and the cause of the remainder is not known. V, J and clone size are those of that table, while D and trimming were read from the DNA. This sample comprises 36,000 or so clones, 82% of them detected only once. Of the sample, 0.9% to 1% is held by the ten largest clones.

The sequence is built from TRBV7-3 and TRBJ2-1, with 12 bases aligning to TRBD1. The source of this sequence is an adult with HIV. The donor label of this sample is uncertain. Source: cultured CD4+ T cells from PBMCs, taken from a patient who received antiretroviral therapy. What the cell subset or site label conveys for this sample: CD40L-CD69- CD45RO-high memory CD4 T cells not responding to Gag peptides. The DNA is TGTGCCAGCGACCCCGGGACAGGGGGCTTTGAGCAGTTCTTC. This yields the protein CASDPGTGGFEQFF. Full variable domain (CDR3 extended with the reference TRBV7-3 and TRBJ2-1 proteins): GAGVSQTPSNKVTEKGKYVELRCDPISGHTALYWYRQSLGQGPEFLIYFQGTGAADDSGLPNDRFFAVRPEGSVSTLKIQRTERGDSAVYLCASDPGTGGFEQFFGPGTRLTVL.